The 21 T cell receptor beta chains reported below all come from one sample, sequenced in a study of OX40 agonist ivuxolimab in advanced cancers. Profiling relied on immunoSEQ multiplex PCR, and the TCRdb table lists in-frame clones only, not all of them. The sample yields some 83,000 clones, 91% seen once. Sample: CD4+ or CD8+ T cells sorted from blood, taken in a trial of the OX40 agonist ivuxolimab. The receptors were sampled from an adult with an advanced solid tumor such as melanoma, head and neck, liver or kidney cancer.

The chain uses TRBV4-3 and TRBJ2-3; 8 bases match TRBD2. The V and J ends lost 2 bases and 4 bases, in that order; junction bases with no gene match: 5. CDR1 LGHNA and CDR2 YSLEER come from the germline V gene. CDR3 size: 15 residues. The CDR3 sequence is CASSQRSGGPDTQYF. The CDR3 region has the DNA TGCGCCAGCAGCCAAAGAAGCGGGGGTCCAGATACGCAGTATTTT.

The V and J genes are TRBV5-4 and TRBJ1-1; D possibly corresponds to TRBD1 (6 bases). CDR3 length equals 15 residues. Germline V gene lookup returns CDR1 SGHNT and CDR2 YYREEE (reference sequence). The V and J ends lost 0 bases and 0 bases respectively, with 9 bases between them. The CDR3 is CASSLGQALNTEAFF. In DNA form, the CDR3 reads TGTGCCAGCAGCTTGGGACAGGCCCTGAACACTGAAGCTTTCTTT.

This clone was picked up one time. The chain has TRBV19 and TRBJ2-7; possibly TRBD1 for D (6 bases). Trimming left V 4 bases short and J 7 bases short, with 17 bases between. This CDR3 contains 14 residues. CDR1 is LNHDA, CDR2 SQIVND, per germline (reference sequence). CDR3 sequence: CASSTRTALGEQYF. The CDR3 DNA reads TGTGCCAGTAGTACCAGGACAGCTCTGGGGGAGCAGTACTTC.

The V and J genes are TRBV5-4 and TRBJ1-4; 10 nucleotides align to TRBD1. Germline V gene sequence: CDR1 SGHNT, CDR2 YYREEE (reference sequence). Losses at the gene ends were 4 bases for V and 11 bases for J; bases not matched to a gene: 11. The CDR3 consists of 15 residues. The CDR3 nucleotides are TGTGCCAGCAGCAATCGGGACAGGGGATTAGGGAAACTGTTTTTT. It yields the protein CASSNRDRGLGKLFF.

The J gene is TRBJ1-1, the V gene TRBV10-3; D remains ambiguous. Trimming took off 0 bases at V and 3 bases at J, with 17 bases between the two ends. The CDR3 has 17 residues. CDR1 is ENHRY, CDR2 SYGVKD, per germline. CDR3 bases: TGTGCCATCAGTGAGTCGACTCGAGACACCCGAGACACTGAAGCTTTCTTT. This codes for CAISESTRDTRDTEAFF.

CDR3 residues: CASSDGSGTSGSSYNEQFF. The DNA for the CDR3 is TGTGCCAGCAGTGACGGCAGCGGGACTAGCGGGAGCTCCTACAATGAGCAGTTCTTC. V gene TRBV6-4 combines with J gene TRBJ2-1; 14 nucleotides align to TRBD2. V gave up 2 bases and J gave up 0 bases; unmatched junction bases: 6. The germline gives CDR1 MRHNA, CDR2 SNTAGT. The CDR3 contains 19 residues.

The chain uses TRBV5-6 and TRBJ1-4; D is perhaps TRBD1 (5 bases). This CDR3 is 14 amino acids long. V lost 3 bases to trimming and J lost 5 bases, with 11 bases between them. Germline loops: CDR1 SGHDT, CDR2 YYEEEE. In DNA form, the CDR3 reads TGTGCCAGCAGCTCGGACAAGACCAATGAAAAACTGTTTTTT. Amino acid sequence: CASSSDKTNEKLFF.

This clone was seen a few times. The chain couples TRBV4-3 to TRBJ1-5; D gene ambiguous. V shed 0 bases and J shed 5 bases, with 5 bases lying between them. Per the germline V gene, CDR1 is LGHNA and CDR2 is YSLEER. There are 13 residues in the CDR3. The DNA for the CDR3 is TGCGCCAGCAGCCAAGATGGGGATCAGCCCCAGCATTTT. This codes for CASSQDGDQPQHF.

This clone was picked up one time. The chain links TRBV28 to TRBJ1-2, with unresolved D. The germline CDR1 and CDR2 sequences are MDHEN and SYDVKM. Trimming pared 3 bases from V and 4 bases from J, leaving 12 bases between. The CDR3 consists of 14 residues. The DNA for the CDR3 is TGTGCCAGCAGTTTTGTTGATGCCTCCTATGGCTACACCTTC. This translates into CASSFVDASYGYTF.

V and J are TRBV7-3 and TRBJ2-3; D is unclear. Trimming took off 2 bases at V and 0 bases at J, with 3 bases between the two ends. Germline V gives CDR1 SGHTA, CDR2 FQGTGA. The CDR3 has 13 residues. CDR3 protein: CASSLLSTDTQYF. The DNA of the CDR3 is TGTGCCAGCAGCTTACTAAGCACAGATACGCAGTATTTT.

This chain connects TRBV18 to TRBJ2-6, with TRBD1 identical over 8 bases. Germline assignment: CDR1 KGHSH and CDR2 LQKENI. This CDR3 spans 18 amino acids. Trimming removed 3 bases from V and 0 bases from J; junction bases left unmatched: 7. The CDR3 here is CASSPYRGTGSGANVLTF. In nucleotides, the CDR3 is TGTGCCAGCTCACCCTACAGGGGGACCGGCTCTGGGGCCAACGTCCTGACTTTC.

Turning to this clone: The sample contains more than one DNA sequence encoding this CDR3. The chain carries TRBV30 and TRBJ1-5, with unresolved D. From germline, CDR1 is GTSNPN and CDR2 SVGIG (reference sequence). Between the trimmed V and J ends, which lost 2 bases and 0 bases, there was a span of 8 bases. There are 14 residues in the CDR3. CDR3 DNA: TGTGCCTGGAGTTGGGAGAATAGCAATCAGCCCCAGCATTTT. This translates into CAWSWENSNQPQHF.

This chain links TRBV5-1 with TRBJ2-1, with unresolved D. Trimming cost V 0 bases and J 9 bases, with 13 bases left between them. This CDR3 spans 14 amino acids. In germline, CDR1 is SGHRS, CDR2 YFSETQ. The CDR3 sequence is CASSLVGSPGEQFF. The CDR3 bases are TGCGCCAGCAGCTTGGTCGGTTCCCCCGGTGAGCAGTTCTTC.

The chain couples TRBV1 to TRBJ2-1; TRBD2 is the table's D call and was not checked against the DNA. TRBV1 is a recognized pseudogene. The CDR3 consists of 14 residues. In DNA, the CDR3 is TGCACCAACTCGAACGGGACTAGCGGCAATGAGCAGTTCTTC. As protein: CTNSNGTSGNEQFF.

This chain links TRBV19 with TRBJ1-5; 10 bases map to TRBD1. V was clipped by 4 bases and J by 7 bases; unmatched bases: 4. The CDR3 loop spans 14 amino acids. The germline V gene encodes CDR1 LNHDA and CDR2 SQIVND (reference sequence). CDR3 nucleotides: TGTGCCAGTAGTACCGGGACAGGGGCCCAGCCCCAGCATTTT. Its translation is CASSTGTGAQPQHF.

This clone occurred once. This chain joins TRBV4-3 and TRBJ2-1, with D possibly TRBD1 on 6 matching bases. The CDR3 contains 13 residues. Trimming shortened V by 5 bases and J by 5 bases, and 10 bases separated the two germline ends. Looked up from germline, CDR1 is LGHNA and CDR2 is YSLEER. This chain's CDR3 is CASSTGHNNEQFF. In nucleotides, the CDR3 is TGCGCCAGCAGCACGGGACATAACAATGAGCAGTTCTTC.

This chain joins TRBV2 and TRBJ2-3; D is ambiguous. V was cut by 8 bases and J by 0 bases, with 18 bases left in between. The CDR3 sequence is 16 residues long. Germline V gene sequence: CDR1 SNHLY, CDR2 FYNNEI. The CDR3 reads CASGSAFSSSTDTQYF. The CDR3 nucleotides are TGTGCCAGCGGGTCTGCCTTTTCCTCTAGCACAGATACGCAGTATTTT.

The chain joins TRBV27 to TRBJ2-3; no firm D call. The V end lost 4 bases, the J end lost 7 bases, and 18 bases lay between the germline ends. The germline CDR1 and CDR2 sequences are MNHEY and SMNVEV (reference sequence). The CDR3 loop spans 15 amino acids. CDR3 nucleotide sequence: TGTGCCAGCAGTTACGGTCCGGTATCCCAATATACGCAGTATTTT. Protein sequence: CASSYGPVSQYTQYF.

Details on this clone: Its ends do not fully match the called genes, so a read error is possible. The chain links TRBV30 to TRBJ2-3, with D unclear. CDR3 length: 11 amino acids. CDR1 and CDR2 from the germline V gene are GTSNPN and SVGIG (reference sequence). The CDR3 DNA is TGTGCCTGGAGTGTCACACATACGCAGTCTTTT. It translates to CAWSVTHTQSF.

The chain is built from TRBV30 and TRBJ1-3; the D is unclear. The CDR3 runs 11 residues. Looked up from germline, CDR1 is GTSNPN and CDR2 is SVGIG (reference sequence). The V and J ends lost 5 bases and 4 bases respectively, with 6 bases between them. CDR3 residues: CAWGFGNTIYF. The CDR3, as DNA: TGTGCCTGGGGTTTCGGAAACACCATATATTTT.

The chain recombines TRBV7-6 with TRBJ2-7; D is possibly TRBD2 (6 bases). Germline values: CDR1 SGHVS, CDR2 FNYEAQ. The CDR3 is 13 residues long. V gave up 2 bases and J gave up 6 bases, with 11 bases separating them. CDR3 nucleotide sequence: TGTGCCAGCAGCTTAACGGGGAGGAGCGAGCAGTACGTC. Residues: CASSLTGRSEQYV.